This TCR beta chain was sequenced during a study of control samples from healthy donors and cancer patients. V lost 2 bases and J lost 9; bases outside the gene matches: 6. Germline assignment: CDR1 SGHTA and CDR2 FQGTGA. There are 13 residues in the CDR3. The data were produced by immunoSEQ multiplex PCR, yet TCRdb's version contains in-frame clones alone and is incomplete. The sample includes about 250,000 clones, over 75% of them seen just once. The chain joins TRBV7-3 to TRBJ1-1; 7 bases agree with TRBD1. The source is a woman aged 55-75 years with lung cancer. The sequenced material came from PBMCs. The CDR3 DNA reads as TGTGCCAGCAGCTTATCCCCGGGACAGCAAGCTTTCTTT. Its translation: CASSLSPGQQAFF.